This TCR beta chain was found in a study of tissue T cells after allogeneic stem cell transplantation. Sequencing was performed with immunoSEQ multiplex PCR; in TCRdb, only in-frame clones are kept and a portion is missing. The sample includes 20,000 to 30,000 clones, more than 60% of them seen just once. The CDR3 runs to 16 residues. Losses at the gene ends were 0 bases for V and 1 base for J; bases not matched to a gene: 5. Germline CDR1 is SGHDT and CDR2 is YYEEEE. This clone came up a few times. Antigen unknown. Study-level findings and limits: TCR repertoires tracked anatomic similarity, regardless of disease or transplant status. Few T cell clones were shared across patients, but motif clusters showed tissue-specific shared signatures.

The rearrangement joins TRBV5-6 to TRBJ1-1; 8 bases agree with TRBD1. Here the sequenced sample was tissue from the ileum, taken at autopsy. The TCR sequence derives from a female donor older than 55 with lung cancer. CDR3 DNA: TGTGCCAGCAGCTTGGATGGCAGGGGGCGGAACACTGAAGCTTTCTTT. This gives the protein CASSLDGRGRNTEAFF.